This TCR beta chain was recovered during a study of control samples from healthy donors and cancer patients. Per germline, CDR1 MGHRA and CDR2 YSYEKL. This CDR3 contains 18 residues. V dropped 1 base and J dropped 7; count of bases not matched to a gene: 15. The assay was immunoSEQ multiplex PCR, and TCRdb's table has in-frame clones only and misses some. The data show tens of thousands of clones, roughly 80% seen once. The sequenced material came from blood. The sequence was collected from a man between 65 and 85 years old in good health. The V gene is TRBV4-1, the J gene TRBJ2-7; 11 bases match TRBD2. Here the CDR3 reads CASSQVLFSSGRAREQYF. For the CDR3, the DNA is TGCGCCAGCAGCCAAGTCCTTTTTAGTAGCGGGAGGGCCCGAGAGCAGTACTTC.